This TCR beta chain was sequenced for a study of blood T cell repertoires in COVID-19. Turning to the study itself: Material from acute and convalescent COVID-19 was sourced from the United States, Italy and Spain.

Study processing details: Counts of nucleated cells, estimated from reference gene primer amplification, were obtained. Assay: immunoSEQ multiplex PCR; the TCRdb copy retains only in-frame clones and omits some. The D gene and trimming were derived from the DNA, and the V and J assignments and clone size from that table. This sample has around 310,000 clones, with roughly 90% found just once. Germline CDR1 is MDHEN and CDR2 is SYDVKM. This CDR3 region has 15 residues. The V and J ends lost 5 bases and 0 bases respectively, with 11 bases between them. Sequencing used PBMCs or T cells enriched from blood (not recorded which). The rearrangement uses TRBV28 and TRBJ1-5, with D tentatively TRBD1 (5 bases). This receptor was taken from a woman under 40 who had recovered from COVID-19. CDR3 DNA sequence: TGTGCCAGCAGTGGGGCTGATAATAGCAATCAGCCCCAGCATTTT. Residues: CASSGADNSNQPQHF.